The clone carrying this TCR beta chain has a count of ten or more. Its antigen is still unknown. An end of the junction differs from the germline gene, which may be a read error. The data were obtained in a study of breast tumors, draining lymph nodes, adjacent tissues. This CDR3 spans 15 amino acids. Germline-derived CDR1 and CDR2 are SGHTS and YDEGEE. MiXCR was run by TCRdb on the multiplex PCR reads, yielding one entry per CDR3 protein. The repertoire holds tens of thousands of distinct CDR3 sequences, 42% seen once, with roughly a tenth in the top ten. General observations from the study: Tumor and nontumor repertoires were significantly more similar in luminal-like than in basal-like breast cancer. The lymph node origin of tumor T cells was framed as consistent with a hypothesis, not demonstrated.

This sequence joins TRBV5-8 and TRBJ2-3; 12 nucleotides align to TRBD2. This receptor was obtained from a female donor with breast cancer. Some clones in this sample may be carry-over from other donors' samples. The material sequenced was breast tumor tissue. For the CDR3, the DNA is TGCGCCAGCAGCTTCCGACTAGCGGGAGCAGATACGCAGTATTTT. This translates into CASSFRLAGADTQYF.